This TCR beta chain was recorded in a study of PD-L1 blockade in urothelial cancer. The germline V gene has CDR1 MNHEY and CDR2 SVGAGI. This CDR3 is built from 13 residues. J was trimmed by 6 bases and V by 6 bases; bases with no gene match: 4. Data came from immunoSEQ multiplex PCR; TCRdb stores just in-frame clones and leaves some out. The sample lists just under 40,000 clones, approximately 90% occurring once. The receptor comes from a man aged 55-75 years with urothelial cancer. Specimen: PBMCs, collected around atezolizumab (anti-PD-L1) treatment. The rearrangement joins TRBV6-5 to TRBJ2-4, with TRBD2 identical over 8 bases. CDR3 loop: CASRLGLVNIQYF. The CDR3, as DNA: TGTGCCAGCAGACTGGGACTAGTAAACATTCAGTACTTC.